The entry that follows covers one TCR beta chain sequence. No antigen is known for it. This entry comes from a study of cytomegalovirus exposure and HLA in healthy donors. Regarding the study as a whole: With DRB1 most and HLA-C fewest, TCR association rates differed between HLA loci in a later analysis.

The PCR made use of 60 Vbeta and 13 Jbeta primers. Libraries were prepared by immunoSEQ multiplex PCR; TCRdb keeps only in-frame clonotypes and omits some of them. The sample contains 150,000 to 200,000 clones, around 80% of which appear only once. Trimming shortened V by 0 bases and J by 6 bases, and 6 bases separated the two germline ends. The CDR3 has 14 residues. Germline-derived CDR1 and CDR2 are SGHDN and FVKESK. This chain joins TRBV14 and TRBJ1-6; no firm D call. Source material: PBMCs. This receptor was obtained from a man aged 25 to 40 in good health and CMV-seronegative. DNA for the CDR3: TGTGCCAGCAGCCAAGAGACACCTAATTCACCCCTCCACTTT. This encodes CASSQETPNSPLHF.